This T cell receptor beta chain derives from a study of regulatory T cells in long-lasting Graves disease. Arm-PCR of CDR3 regions and iRepertoire HTBI primers were the basis on which TCR beta libraries were built. TCRdb recomputed calls from the multiplex PCR reads with MiXCR, one row per CDR3 protein. The sample shows about 460,000 distinct CDR3 sequences, 12% to 15% of them seen only once. From germline, CDR1 is SGHTA and CDR2 FQGTGA. The V gene end was trimmed by 2 bases and the J gene end by 6 bases; junction bases not matched to a gene: 7. CDR3 length equals 15 residues. Time point meaning: newly diagnosed GD, antithyroid drugs for less than 3 months. PBMC-derived RNA was used for the TCR library. It was an endocrinology department in Xi'an, China, that provided the patients. This sample was also put to use in a study of T cells in Graves' hyperthyroidism and ophthalmopathy.

The TCR sequence derives from a woman between 45 and 60 years old with Graves disease. The sample here was peripheral blood mononuclear cells (PBMCs), taken at new diagnosis, from a patient treated with antithyroid drugs. The V and J genes are TRBV7-3 and TRBJ2-3; TRBD2 agrees at 8 bases. This CDR3 is CASSLGTGGLDTQYF. The CDR3 DNA reads as TGTGCCAGCAGCTTAGGGACGGGAGGGCTGGATACGCAGTATTTT.